Below, 25 T cell receptor beta chains from the same sample are listed, as sequenced in a study of human T cells and chemical hapten exposure. MiXCR, run by TCRdb on the 5' RACE reads, gives a single entry per CDR3 protein. The sample gives some 150,000 distinct CDR3 sequences, roughly 4% of which show up once; more than 1.2% is in the top ten. Unfractionated whole blood yielded total RNA. The receptor source for this set is a female donor in good health.

This clonotype showed up just a few times. The V and J genes are TRBV20-1 and TRBJ2-2; D is undetermined. With 0 bases removed from V and 4 bases from J, the gap between germline ends came to 9 bases. This CDR3 spans 14 amino acids. Germline CDR1 reads DFQATT; CDR2 reads SNEGSKA (reference sequence). CDR3 protein: CSARDPSGTGELFF. For the CDR3, the DNA is TGCAGTGCTAGAGATCCATCGGGCACCGGGGAGCTGTTTTTT.

This clonotype has a count of ten or more. The rearrangement uses TRBV2 and TRBJ2-7; a possible D gene is TRBD1 (5 bases). Trimming took off 5 bases at V and 7 bases at J, with 18 bases between the two ends. The germline CDR1 and CDR2 sequences are SNHLY and FYNNEI. There are 14 residues in the CDR3. This CDR3 reads CASSSRATSEEQYF. Here the CDR3 DNA reads TGTGCCAGCAGTTCCAGGGCAACCTCGGAGGAGCAGTACTTC.

This clonotype has only a few counts. This rearrangement joins TRBV7-2 to TRBJ1-1; no definite D call. CDR3 length equals 15 residues. The germline V gene encodes CDR1 SGHTA and CDR2 FQGNSA. The V gene lost 2 bases and the J gene lost 0 bases, with 10 bases spanning the gap. The CDR3 coding sequence is TGTGCCAGCAGCTTACAGGCGTACATGAACACTGAAGCTTTCTTT. It encodes CASSLQAYMNTEAFF.

This clonotype has a count of ten or more. The V call is TRBV18, the J call TRBJ1-3; tentatively, D is TRBD1 (5 bases). The CDR3 contains 17 residues. Germline-derived CDR1 and CDR2 are KGHSH and LQKENI. V lost 3 bases to trimming and J lost 0 bases, with 15 bases between them. CDR3: CASSPGPPSFSGNTIYF. The CDR3 DNA is TGTGCCAGCTCACCGGGACCCCCATCCTTCTCTGGAAACACCATATATTTT.

The table lists this clonotype with a few counts. V usage is TRBV5-4 and J usage is TRBJ2-1, with D tentatively TRBD1 (5 bases). The germline CDR1 and CDR2 sequences are SGHNT and YYREEE (reference sequence). The V end was cut by 4 bases, the J end by 8 bases, with 16 bases between. This CDR3 is built from 14 residues. CDR3 in amino acids: CASSRGASMDEQFF. Here the CDR3 DNA reads TGTGCCAGCAGCCGTGGGGCTAGTATGGATGAGCAGTTCTTC. The full variable domain, rest sourced from reference TRBV5-4 and TRBJ2-1, is ETGVTQSPTHLIKTRGQQVTLRCSSQSGHNTVSWYQQALGQGPQFIFQYYREEENGRGNFPPRFSGLQFPNYSSELNVNALELDDSALYLCASSRGASMDEQFFGPGTRLTVL.

This clonotype was counted at least ten times. The chain couples TRBV6-5 to TRBJ1-1, with a possible D match to TRBD1 (5 bases). The length of the CDR3 is 15 residues. Germline-derived CDR1 and CDR2 are MNHEY and SVGAGI. Trimming cost V 3 bases and J 5 bases, with 16 bases left between them. This CDR3 reads CASSYGAGAFTEAFF. DNA for the CDR3: TGTGCCAGCAGTTATGGGGCTGGGGCTTTTACTGAAGCTTTCTTT.

This clonotype was seen ten or more times. V usage is TRBV29-1 and J usage is TRBJ1-4; 7 bases align to TRBD1. The germline gives CDR1 SQVTM, CDR2 ANQGSEA. Unmatched junction bases numbered 5, after V lost 4 bases and J lost 15 bases. This CDR3 has 10 amino acids. CDR3 nucleotides: TGCAGCGTTGTCGCTGACAGGGTGTTTTTT. Protein sequence: CSVVADRVFF.

Turning to this clonotype: This may be a read error, as it is one base from a much larger clone. The rearrangement links TRBV3-1 to TRBJ1-6; D gene ambiguous. V gave up 1 base and J gave up 11 bases, with 9 bases separating them. The CDR3 totals 13 residues. Germline V gene lookup returns CDR1 LGHDT and CDR2 YNNKEL (reference sequence). CDR3 sequence reads: CASSQVLAAPLHF. In nucleotides, the CDR3 is TGTGCCAGCAGCCAAGTTTTGGCCGCACCCCTCCACTTT.

This clonotype came up many times. This chain joins TRBV18 and TRBJ2-7; D is possibly TRBD1 (6 bases). The CDR3 is 15 residues long. Trimming left V 0 bases short and J 5 bases short, with 14 bases between. The germline V gene encodes CDR1 KGHSH and CDR2 LQKENI. CDR3: CASSPPSGASHEQYF. Written as DNA, the CDR3 is TGTGCCAGCTCACCACCGTCAGGGGCGTCCCACGAGCAGTACTTC.

This clonotype has only a few counts. The chain uses TRBV7-6 and TRBJ2-7, with TRBD2 as a possible D gene (6 bases). The CDR3 is made up of 14 amino acids. Trimming shortened V by 3 bases and J by 0 bases, and 9 bases separated the two germline ends. Looked up from germline, CDR1 is SGHVS and CDR2 is FNYEAQ. The CDR3 sequence is CASSFDGSSYEQYF. CDR3 nucleotide sequence: TGTGCCAGCAGCTTCGACGGGAGCTCCTACGAGCAGTACTTC. The entire variable domain, with the rest obtained from reference TRBV7-6 and TRBJ2-7, is as follows: GAGVSQSPRYKVTKRGQDVALRCDPISGHVSLYWYRQALGQGPEFLTYFNYEAQQDKSGLPNDRFSAERPEGSISTLTIQRTEQRDSAMYRCASSFDGSSYEQYFGPGTRLTVT.

This clonotype was recorded a few times. V and J are TRBV12-3 or TRBV12-4 and TRBJ1-4; D not resolved. V lost 3 bases and J 8 bases, leaving 4 bases between the germline ends. The CDR3 contains 11 residues. The CDR3 here is CASSFGEKLFF. For the CDR3, the DNA is TGTGCCAGCAGTTTCGGGGAAAAACTGTTTTTT.

This clonotype was detected many times. The chain has TRBV15 and TRBJ2-3; the D is unclear. The CDR3 loop spans 13 amino acids. Trimming left V 0 bases short and J 2 bases short, with 3 bases between. The V gene's germline CDR1 is LNHNV and CDR2 YYDKDF (reference sequence). The CDR3 DNA reads as TGTGCCACCAGCAGAGATGCCACAGATACGCAGTATTTT. This codes for CATSRDATDTQYF.

In this sample, this clonotype turned up many times. The CDR3 DNA follows: TGTGCCAGCAGTTTTCTGGGCGGGGGATCCTACGAGCAGTACTTC. Encoded protein: CASSFLGGGSYEQYF. The rearrangement uses TRBV28 and TRBJ2-7; 7 bases are shared with TRBD2. The CDR3 sequence is 15 residues long. Germline CDR1 and CDR2: MDHEN and SYDVKM. The V gene end was trimmed by 3 bases and the J gene end by 1 base; junction bases not matched to a gene: 6.

This clonotype occurred many times. The chain carries TRBV18 and TRBJ1-1; 8 nucleotides match TRBD1. Germline CDR1 KGHSH, CDR2 LQKENI. Trimming cost V 2 bases and J 6 bases; bases outside gene matches: 5. CDR3 length: 14 amino acids. CDR3 sequence: CASSPWTGMSEAFF. The CDR3 DNA reads as TGTGCCAGCTCACCATGGACAGGGATGTCTGAAGCTTTCTTT.

Ten or more counts support this clonotype. V gene TRBV20-1 combines with J gene TRBJ2-1; 7 bases are shared with TRBD2. The CDR3 extends over 15 amino acids. Per germline, CDR1 DFQATT and CDR2 SNEGSKA (reference sequence). The V and J ends lost 4 bases and 4 bases, in that order; junction bases with no gene match: 10. CDR3 DNA sequence: TGCAGTGCTATAGCCAGCGGGGTGACTTACAATGAGCAGTTCTTC. Translation gives CSAIASGVTYNEQFF.

There are many counts of this clonotype. The chain recombines TRBV6-6 with TRBJ2-3; the match to TRBD2 covers 11 bases. The CDR3 extends over 16 amino acids. CDR1 is MNHNY, CDR2 SVGAGI, per germline (reference sequence). V trimming: 11 bases; J trimming: 0 bases; junction bases outside the gene matches: 10. The CDR3: CACTRRLAGSTDTQYF. DNA for the CDR3: TGTGCCTGCACGAGGAGACTAGCGGGAAGCACAGATACGCAGTATTTT.

This clonotype was picked up many times. The chain combines TRBV5-1 with TRBJ2-7, with TRBD2 as a possible D gene (6 bases). Looked up from germline, CDR1 is SGHRS and CDR2 is YFSETQ. CDR3 size: 15 residues. The germline V and J ends were trimmed by 0 bases and 2 bases, with 12 bases remaining between them. CDR3 in amino acids: CASSLGGLLPYEQYF. In nucleotides, the CDR3 is TGCGCCAGCAGCTTGGGGGGACTGCTCCCCTACGAGCAGTACTTC.

This clonotype was recorded many times. CDR3 coding DNA: TGTGCCAGCAGCTTATCGGCTCCGGGGGGTTATGGCTACACCTTC. Protein sequence: CASSLSAPGGYGYTF. The rearrangement uses TRBV7-2 and TRBJ1-2; a weak D match, TRBD1 (5 bases). The CDR3 consists of 15 residues. Germline-derived CDR1 and CDR2 are SGHTA and FQGNSA. V was shortened by 2 bases and J by 5 bases, with 15 bases between the two germline ends.

This clonotype was seen more than once but under ten times. The chain combines TRBV5-4 with TRBJ1-1; 9 nucleotides match TRBD1. The CDR3 covers 16 residues. V lost 10 bases to trimming and J lost 1 base; unmatched junction nucleotides: 14. Germline V gene lookup returns CDR1 SGHNT and CDR2 YYREEE (reference sequence). CDR3 sequence: CAPGGGTGPWNTEAFF. In DNA, the CDR3 is TGTGCCCCCGGGGGGGGGACAGGGCCCTGGAACACTGAAGCTTTCTTT.

This clonotype was seen ten or more times. The chain links TRBV21-1 to TRBJ2-5; the table's D call, TRBD1, was not checked against the DNA. TRBV21-1 is deemed a pseudogene. The CDR3 covers 13 residues. CDR3 bases: TGTGCCAGCAGCAAGGGACGGGGGAAGACCCAGTACTTC. Translated: CASSKGRGKTQYF.

This clonotype was recorded many times. The rearrangement links TRBV4-1 to TRBJ2-5, with 8 positions matching TRBD2. V was pared by 0 bases and J by 3 bases, with 12 bases of the junction left unmatched. Germline V gene lookup returns CDR1 MGHRA and CDR2 YSYEKL. CDR3 size: 18 residues. CDR3 in amino acids: CASSQDSAGGAGEETQYF. The CDR3 DNA is TGCGCCAGCAGCCAAGATAGTGCCGGGGGGGCCGGAGAAGAGACCCAGTACTTC.

The table lists this clonotype with many counts. The gene calls are TRBV11-3 and TRBJ2-1; perhaps D is TRBD1 or TRBD2 (6 bases each). The CDR3 is made up of 15 amino acids. Per the germline V gene, CDR1 is SGHNT and CDR2 is YENEEA. V was trimmed by 3 bases and J by 7 bases, leaving 16 bases between them. The CDR3 region has the DNA TGTGCCAGCAGCTTGGACGGGGGCCACGGGAATGAGCAGTTCTTC. Encoded protein: CASSLDGGHGNEQFF.

This clonotype was counted ten times or more. The J gene is TRBJ2-1, the V gene TRBV5-1; TRBD2 aligns across 14 bases. Germline lookup yields CDR1 SGHRS and CDR2 YFSETQ. J gave up 6 bases and V 2 bases, and 4 bases lay outside the gene matches. The CDR3 is 16 residues long. The CDR3 DNA reads as TGCGCCAGCAGCTTATCCGGGACTAGCGGGGGCAATGAGCAGTTCTTC. It yields the protein CASSLSGTSGGNEQFF.

This clonotype was observed at least ten times. The chain links TRBV7-2 to TRBJ2-3; possibly TRBD2 for D (7 bases). V lost 4 bases and J lost 6, with 17 bases in between. The CDR3 totals 15 residues. Germline lookup yields CDR1 SGHTA and CDR2 FQGNSA. CDR3 sequence (DNA): TGTGCCAGCAGCTCGATGGGGGGGGCCGCGGATACGCAGTATTTT. Protein: CASSSMGGAADTQYF.

This clonotype was recorded at least ten times. This rearrangement joins TRBV28 to TRBJ2-7, with D perhaps being TRBD1 or TRBD2 (6 bases each). This CDR3 region has 15 residues. Trimming took off 1 base at V and 6 bases at J, with 16 bases between the two ends. Germline-derived CDR1 and CDR2 are MDHEN and SYDVKM. As DNA, the CDR3 is TGTGCCAGCAGTTTATATCCGGGGGCGTCGGTCGAGCAGTACTTC. It yields the protein CASSLYPGASVEQYF.